The clone carrying this T cell receptor beta chain came up once. The data were obtained in a study of blood T cell repertoires in COVID-19. V gave up 0 bases and J gave up 2 bases, with 17 bases separating them. The CDR3 spans 17 residues. CDR1 and CDR2 (germline): KGHSH, LQKENI. Method: immunoSEQ multiplex PCR; TCRdb's copy keeps in-frame clones and lacks some. In the table there are about 440,000 clones, about 90% of which are singletons. The rearrangement joins TRBV18 to TRBJ2-7; possible D gene TRBD1, 5 bases. The material sequenced was PBMCs or T cells enriched from blood (not recorded which). The TCR sequence derives from a young woman with acute COVID-19. The CDR3 sequence is CASSPPRLQAVTYEQYF. In nucleotides, the CDR3 is TGTGCCAGCTCACCACCGCGGTTACAGGCTGTCACCTACGAGCAGTACTTC. The whole variable domain, remainder taken from reference TRBV18 and TRBJ2-7, is NAGVMQNPRHLVRRRGQEARLRCSPMKGHSHVYWYRQLPEEGLKFMVYLQKENIIDESGMPKERFSAEFPKEGPSILRIQQVVRGDSAAYFCASSPPRLQAVTYEQYFGPGTRLTVT.